This T cell receptor beta chain was identified during a study of beta chain features in type 1 diabetes. General study results and limits: The study found moderately but significantly shorter TCRB CDR3s in all four CD4+ subsets of Type 1 diabetes patients. Lower insertion and higher deletion counts appeared at VDJ junctions in type 1 diabetes patients.

This clone was seen a few times. Its antigen is not known. The whole isolated RNA underwent reverse transcription, so sequencing captured expressed TCRB transcripts. TCRdb keeps only in-frame clones here, not all; method: immunoSEQ multiplex PCR. Found here are 150,000 or so clones, roughly 60% of them singletons; the top ten hold roughly 0.092%. It was one heparinised blood draw, averaging roughly 0.11 L, that each donor gave. The clonotype originates from a young man with type 1 diabetes. The sample taken for sequencing was naive CD4+ T cells from blood.

As DNA, the CDR3 is TGTGCCTGGAGTGTGAGGGCGCACGGGGAGCTGTTTTTT. Translation gives CAWSVRAHGELFF. The V call is TRBV30, the J call TRBJ2-2; maybe TRBD2 (5 bases). Per the germline V gene, CDR1 is GTSNPN and CDR2 is SVGIG (reference sequence). The CDR3 has 13 amino acids. V was shortened by 0 bases and J by 7 bases, with 9 bases between the two germline ends.